This T cell receptor beta chain appears in the sequencing data of a study of technical replicates of blood from a few donors. Clones were sequenced by immunoSEQ multiplex PCR, and TCRdb holds only the in-frame ones, with some missing. The sample holds approximately 12,000 clones, 80% to 90% seen once. Germline V gene sequence: CDR1 MNHEY, CDR2 SVGAGI. Trimming pared 2 bases from V and 4 bases from J, leaving 9 bases between. This CDR3 is 15 amino acids long. The receptor comes from a human donor in good health. The sample comprised PBMCs. The chain carries TRBV6-5 and TRBJ2-6; D uncertain. CDR3 sequence: CASSYGQAGANVLTF. The CDR3 coding sequence is TGTGCCAGCAGTTACGGCCAGGCAGGGGCCAACGTCCTGACTTTC.